This T cell receptor beta chain was profiled in a study of graft-versus-host responses after intestinal transplantation. This clone was counted only a few times. Its matching antigen is unknown. Study findings and constraints: Some GvH clones were seen earlier in gut or blood, suggesting intestinal origin.

The germline gives CDR1 LNHNV, CDR2 YYDKDF (reference sequence). CDR3 size: 14 residues. V was trimmed by 1 base and J by 6 bases, leaving 9 bases between them. Libraries were prepared by immunoSEQ multiplex PCR; TCRdb keeps only in-frame clonotypes and omits some of them. The data show 90,000 to 120,000 clones, approximately 86% seen once. The sample was unstimulated CD4+ T cells sorted from spleen or lymph node cells, taken before transplant. The chain uses TRBV15 and TRBJ2-2; possibly TRBD1 for D (7 bases). The sequence was collected from a human donor who was the organ donor for an intestinal transplant. The CDR3 bases are TGTGCCACCAGCAGAGTCAGGGGGGCCGGGGAGCTGTTTTTT. The encoded protein is CATSRVRGAGELFF.